This is a list of T cell receptor beta chains from one sample in a study of Graves' ophthalmopathy and Graves' hyperthyroidism. TCRdb independently ran MiXCR on the multiplex PCR reads; one entry per CDR3 protein. The table lists some 160,000 distinct CDR3 sequences, around 39% of them singletons. Sequenced: peripheral blood. All receptors come from a young man with Graves' ophthalmopathy. CDR3s include the opening cysteine and the closing phenylalanine or tryptophan. The D gene is left open where the match is weak. The size field is filled for only some rows; it gives once, few, many or a size class.

V: TRBV12-3/TRBV12-4; D: NA; J: TRBJ2-2; size: NA; DNA: TGTGCCAGCAGTTTATCATCCGTTTTGGGGGCCGGGGAGCTGTTTTTT; CDR3: CASSLSSVLGAGELFF
V: TRBV6-2/TRBV6-3; D: NA; J: TRBJ2-2; size: NA; DNA: TGTGCCAGCAGACGTATGGTCGGGGAGCTGTTTTTT; CDR3: CASRRMVGELFF
V: TRBV6-4; D: TRBD2; J: TRBJ2-2; size: many; DNA: TGTGCCAGCAGTCCTATTCTGGGACTACCGAACATCCCCGGGGAGCTGTTTTTT; CDR3: CASSPILGLPNIPGELFF
V: TRBV5-1; D: TRBD1; J: TRBJ1-2; size: NA; DNA: TGCGCCAGCAGCCTCGCGGACAGGGCAGGAGGCTACACCTTC; CDR3: CASSLADRAGGYTF
V: TRBV19; D: NA; J: TRBJ1-5; size: many; DNA: TGTGCCTCGAATGAAGAGGACCGGAACCAGCCCCAGCATTTT; CDR3: CASNEEDRNQPQHF
V: TRBV25-1; D: TRBD1; J: TRBJ1-5; size: many; DNA: TGTGCCAGCAGTGAATCGGGACAGGGAAATCAGCCCCAGCATTTT; CDR3: CASSESGQGNQPQHF
V: TRBV28; D: NA; J: TRBJ1-1; size: many; DNA: TGTGCCAGCAGGCGGTCCGGGAACACTGAAGCTTTCTTT; CDR3: CASRRSGNTEAFF
V: TRBV6-1; D: NA; J: TRBJ2-4; size: many; DNA: TGTGCCAGCAGGGAGAGCGGAAACATTCAGTACTTC; CDR3: CASRESGNIQYF
V: TRBV6-2/TRBV6-3; D: TRBD1; J: TRBJ1-1; size: many; DNA: TGTGCCAGTTCCATACAGGGGAGCAACACTGAAGCTTTCTTT; CDR3: CASSIQGSNTEAFF
V: TRBV7-3; D: TRBD1; J: TRBJ2-7; size: many; DNA: TGTGCCAGCAGCTTGGGGCAGGGGGTCGGAGAGCAGTACTTC; CDR3: CASSLGQGVGEQYF
V: TRBV9; D: NA; J: TRBJ1-1; size: many; DNA: TGTGCCAGCAGCCCTCTTTCCGGGCAGGGCTCTGAAGCTTTCTTT; CDR3: CASSPLSGQGSEAFF
V: TRBV20-1; D: NA; J: TRBJ1-2; size: NA; DNA: TGCAGTGCTAGATCTCAGGGAGACTATGGCTACACCTTC; CDR3: CSARSQGDYGYTF